One sample yielded the 13 T cell receptor beta chains listed below, sequenced in a study of T cells in Graves' hyperthyroidism and ophthalmopathy. It was RNA transcripts that yielded the amplified TCR beta CDR3 regions. The HTBI primer set served for first-round RT-PCR of the TCR CDR3. TCRdb processed the multiplex PCR reads anew with MiXCR; each CDR3 protein has one entry. This sample has roughly 400,000 distinct CDR3 sequences; 11% to 15% occur once, and the top ten carry 25% to 30%. Sequenced input: blood. These receptors were obtained from a man aged 50-60 years with Graves' ophthalmopathy.

Turning to this clonotype: This could be a read error, since a much larger clone is one nucleotide away. The rearrangement joins TRBV12-3 or TRBV12-4 to TRBJ1-3; 7 bases fit TRBD1. CDR3 size: 14 residues. V lost 6 bases, J lost 2 bases, and 4 bases stayed unmatched. CDR3 residues: CASSSTGAGNTIYF. CDR3 nucleotides: TGTGCCAGCAGCTCTACAGGGGCTGGAAACACCATATATTTT.

This clonotype was counted only a few times. The V and J genes are TRBV20-1 and TRBJ1-3; D is uncertain. The CDR3 spans 14 residues. Trimming removed 5 bases from V and 0 bases from J, with 11 bases in between. Germline V gene lookup returns CDR1 DFQATT and CDR2 SNEGSKA (reference sequence). CDR3 DNA sequence: TGCAGTGCTGCCACAGTACTCTCTGGAAACACCATATATTTT. This translates into CSAATVLSGNTIYF.

This clonotype was observed at least ten times. The V call is TRBV6-1, the J call TRBJ1-2; TRBD1 matches at 7 bases. CDR3 length: 20 amino acids. Trimming cost V 6 bases and J 0 bases; bases outside gene matches: 22. Per the germline V gene, CDR1 is MNHNS and CDR2 is SASEGT. CDR3 sequence reads: CASSDRGVAGQKSSNYGYTF. The CDR3 DNA sequence: TGTGCCAGCAGCGACAGAGGGGTAGCGGGACAGAAGTCTTCTAACTATGGCTACACCTTC.

This rearrangement joins TRBV11-2 to TRBJ2-1; 7 bases map to TRBD2. Germline V lookup: CDR1 SGHAT, CDR2 FQNNGV. The J segment lost 4 bases and the V segment lost 8 bases, leaving 5 bases of the junction unmatched. This CDR3 has 13 residues. The CDR3 DNA reads TGTGCCAGCGGGAGGGCCAGGTACAATGAGCAGTTCTTC. This gives the protein CASGRARYNEQFF.

This clonotype was counted many times. The V gene is TRBV12-3 or TRBV12-4, the J gene TRBJ1-1; D possibly corresponds to TRBD1 (6 bases). The length of the CDR3 is 14 residues. V dropped 5 bases and J dropped 2 bases, with 12 bases sitting between them. As DNA, the CDR3 is TGTGCCAGCAGTCCCGACAGGCGAAACACTGAAGCTTTCTTT. Translating gives CASSPDRRNTEAFF.

This clonotype was counted many times. In DNA form, the CDR3 reads TGCAGTGTTCCAACAATCGGACCGCGCACAGATACGCAGTATTTT. Translating it yields CSVPTIGPRTDTQYF. The chain is built from TRBV20-1 and TRBJ2-3; D unclear. V was shortened by 7 bases and J by 1 base, with 18 bases between the two germline ends. The CDR3 covers 15 residues. Germline lookup yields CDR1 DFQATT and CDR2 SNEGSKA (reference sequence).

This clonotype was seen many times. The chain recombines TRBV11-2 with TRBJ2-4; D ambiguous. The CDR3 is made up of 14 amino acids. Per germline, CDR1 SGHAT and CDR2 FQNNGV. The germline V and J ends were trimmed by 5 bases and 3 bases, with 11 bases remaining between them. DNA of the CDR3: TGTGCCAGCAGCCCACCTGAGCACAAAAACATTCAGTACTTC. Translated, it gives CASSPPEHKNIQYF.

This clonotype was picked up many times. The chain has TRBV5-1 and TRBJ1-5, with TRBD1 identical over 8 bases. The J segment lost 3 bases and the V segment lost 4 bases, leaving 3 bases of the junction unmatched. The germline CDR1 and CDR2 sequences are SGHRS and YFSETQ. The CDR3 length is 14 residues. CDR3 amino acids: CASSPGQANQPQHF. CDR3 DNA: TGCGCCAGCAGCCCGGGACAGGCCAATCAGCCCCAGCATTTT. Full variable domain (missing parts from reference TRBV5-1 and TRBJ1-5): KAGVTQTPRYLIKTRGQQVTLSCSPISGHRSVSWYQQTPGQGLQFLFEYFSETQRNKGNFPGRFSGRQFSNSRSEMNVSTLELGDSALYLCASSPGQANQPQHFGDGTRLSIL.

This clonotype occurred many times. V is TRBV20-1 and J is TRBJ1-1; 7 bases fit TRBD1. The CDR3 has 15 amino acids. Germline CDR1 is DFQATT and CDR2 is SNEGSKA (reference sequence). J lost 3 bases, V lost 1 base, and 8 bases had no gene match. In DNA form, the CDR3 reads TGCAGTGCTAGAGGGCCGGGACAGAGATACACTGAAGCTTTCTTT. Translation gives CSARGPGQRYTEAFF.

This clonotype was seen at least ten times. This chain links TRBV20-1 with TRBJ2-7; D not certain. Germline V CDR1 and CDR2: DFQATT, SNEGSKA (reference sequence). Trimming stripped 2 bases from V and 4 bases from J, with 6 bases between. CDR3 length: 11 residues. CDR3 amino acids: CSARMGYEQYF. The DNA for the CDR3 is TGCAGTGCTAGAATGGGGTACGAGCAGTACTTC.

This chain joins TRBV24-1 and TRBJ2-5; 9 nucleotides line up with TRBD2. Germline trimming cut 3 bases from V and 5 bases from J; bases unmatched to any gene: 6. The germline V gene has CDR1 KGHDR and CDR2 SFDVKD. CDR3 size: 15 residues. The chain's CDR3 is CATSDPREGGETQYF. In DNA, the CDR3 is TGTGCCACCAGTGATCCGCGGGAGGGAGGGGAGACCCAGTACTTC.

This clonotype came up a few times. The CDR3 DNA sequence: TGTGCCAGCAGACCCGGGGCTGCCGGTGGAGAGACCCAGTACTTC. It is translated as CASRPGAAGGETQYF. The chain has TRBV12-3 or TRBV12-4 and TRBJ2-5, with D perhaps being TRBD1 or TRBD2 (5 bases each). The CDR3 has 15 residues. Trimming removed 6 bases from V and 4 bases from J, with 18 bases in between.

This clonotype came up a few times. The chain recombines TRBV2 with TRBJ2-5, with 7 bases lining up with TRBD2. Germline V gene lookup returns CDR1 SNHLY and CDR2 FYNNEI. The junction had 3 bases not matched to a gene; V was cut back by 9 bases and J by 2 bases. The length of the CDR3 is 12 residues. CDR3 coding DNA: TGTGCCAGTTCGGGGGGTCAAGAGACCCAGTACTTC. Protein: CASSGGQETQYF.